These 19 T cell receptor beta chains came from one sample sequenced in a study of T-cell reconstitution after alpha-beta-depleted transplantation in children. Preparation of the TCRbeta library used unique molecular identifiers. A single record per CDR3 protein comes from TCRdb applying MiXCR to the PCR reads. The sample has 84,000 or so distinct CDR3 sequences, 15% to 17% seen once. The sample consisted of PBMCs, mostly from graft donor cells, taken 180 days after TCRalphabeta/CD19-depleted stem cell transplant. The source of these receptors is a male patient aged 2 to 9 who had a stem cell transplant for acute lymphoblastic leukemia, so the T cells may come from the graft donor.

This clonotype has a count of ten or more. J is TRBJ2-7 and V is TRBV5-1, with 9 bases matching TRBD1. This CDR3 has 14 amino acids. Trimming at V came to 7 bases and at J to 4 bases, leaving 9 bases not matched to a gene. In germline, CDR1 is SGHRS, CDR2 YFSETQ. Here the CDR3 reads CASGGQGTGYEQYF. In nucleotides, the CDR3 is TGCGCCAGCGGTGGACAGGGGACTGGGTACGAGCAGTACTTC.

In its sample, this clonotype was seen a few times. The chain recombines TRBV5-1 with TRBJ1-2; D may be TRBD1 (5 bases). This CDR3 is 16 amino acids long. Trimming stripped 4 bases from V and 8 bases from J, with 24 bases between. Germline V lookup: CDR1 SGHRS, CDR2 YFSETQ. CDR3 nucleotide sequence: TGCGCCAGCAGCCCGGCCGACGGGACGGCTATTTGGGGCTACACCTTC. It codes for CASSPADGTAIWGYTF.

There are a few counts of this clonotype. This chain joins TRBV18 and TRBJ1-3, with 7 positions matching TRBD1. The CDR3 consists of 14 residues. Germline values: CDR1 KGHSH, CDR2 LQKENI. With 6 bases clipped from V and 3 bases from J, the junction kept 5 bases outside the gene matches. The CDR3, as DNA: TGTGCCAGCTCTCCTTACAGGGGTGGAAACACCATATATTTT. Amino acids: CASSPYRGGNTIYF.

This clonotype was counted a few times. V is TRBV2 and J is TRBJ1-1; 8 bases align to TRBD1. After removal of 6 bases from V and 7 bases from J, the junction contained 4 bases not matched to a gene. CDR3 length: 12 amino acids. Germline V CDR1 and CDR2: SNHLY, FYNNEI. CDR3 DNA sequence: TGTGCCAGCAGAAGCGGACAGGGTGAAGCTTTCTTT. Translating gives CASRSGQGEAFF.

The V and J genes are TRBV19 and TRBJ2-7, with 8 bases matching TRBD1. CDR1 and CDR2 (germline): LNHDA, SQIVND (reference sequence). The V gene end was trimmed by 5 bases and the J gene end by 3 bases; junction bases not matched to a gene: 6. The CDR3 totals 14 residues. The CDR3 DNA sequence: TGTGCCAGTAGTCCTCGGACAGGGAACTACGAGCAGTACTTC. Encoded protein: CASSPRTGNYEQYF.

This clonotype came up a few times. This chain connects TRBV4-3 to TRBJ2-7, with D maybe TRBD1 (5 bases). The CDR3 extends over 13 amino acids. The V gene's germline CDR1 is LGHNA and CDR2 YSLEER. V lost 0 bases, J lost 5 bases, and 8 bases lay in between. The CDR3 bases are TGCGCCAGCAGCCAAGACAGGGCGGACGAGCAGTACTTC. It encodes CASSQDRADEQYF.

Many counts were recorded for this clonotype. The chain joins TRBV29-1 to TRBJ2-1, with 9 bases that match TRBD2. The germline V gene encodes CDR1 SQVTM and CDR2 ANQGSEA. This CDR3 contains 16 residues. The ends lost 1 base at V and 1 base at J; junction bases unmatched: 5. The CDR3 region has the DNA TGCAGCGTTGAAGGGGCTAGCGGGGCTTCCTACAATGAGCAGTTCTTC. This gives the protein CSVEGASGASYNEQFF.

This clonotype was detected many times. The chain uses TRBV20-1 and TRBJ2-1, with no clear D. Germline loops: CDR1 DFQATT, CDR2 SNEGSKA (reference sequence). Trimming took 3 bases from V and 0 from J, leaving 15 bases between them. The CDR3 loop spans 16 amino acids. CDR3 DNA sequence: TGCAGTGCTAGTGGACGGAAGAAGAGCTCCTACAATGAGCAGTTCTTC. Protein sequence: CSASGRKKSSYNEQFF.

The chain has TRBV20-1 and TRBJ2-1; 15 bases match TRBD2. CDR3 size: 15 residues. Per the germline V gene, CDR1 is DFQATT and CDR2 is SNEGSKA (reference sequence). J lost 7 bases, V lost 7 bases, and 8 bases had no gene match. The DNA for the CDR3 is TGCAGTGTTGGGACTAGCGGGGGGCTTAGTAATGAGCAGTTCTTC. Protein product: CSVGTSGGLSNEQFF.

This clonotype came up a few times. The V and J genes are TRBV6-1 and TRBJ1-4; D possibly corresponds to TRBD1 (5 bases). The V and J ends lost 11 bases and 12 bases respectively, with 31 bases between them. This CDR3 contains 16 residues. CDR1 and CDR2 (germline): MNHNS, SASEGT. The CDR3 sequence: CASGTVGGPFWLELFF. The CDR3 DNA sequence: TGTGCCTCCGGGACTGTCGGCGGCCCATTCTGGTTGGAACTGTTTTTT.

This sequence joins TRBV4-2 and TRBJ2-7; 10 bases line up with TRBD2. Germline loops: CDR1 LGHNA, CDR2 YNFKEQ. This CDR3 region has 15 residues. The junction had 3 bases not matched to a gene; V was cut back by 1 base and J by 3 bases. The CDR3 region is CASSQGLAGVYEQYF. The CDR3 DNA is TGTGCCAGCAGCCAAGGGCTAGCGGGGGTCTACGAGCAGTACTTC.

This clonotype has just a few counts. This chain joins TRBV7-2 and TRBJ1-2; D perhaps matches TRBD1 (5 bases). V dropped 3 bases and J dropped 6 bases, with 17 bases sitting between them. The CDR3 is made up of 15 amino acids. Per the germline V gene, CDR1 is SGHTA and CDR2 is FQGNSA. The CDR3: CASSFVGRGADGYTF. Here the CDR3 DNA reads TGTGCCAGCAGCTTTGTGGGGAGGGGCGCGGATGGCTACACCTTC.

CDR3 residues: CASSPEEAKNIQYF. CDR3 in DNA: TGCGCCAGCAGCCCCGAGGAGGCCAAAAACATTCAGTACTTC. J is TRBJ2-4 and V is TRBV4-1; no clear D. The CDR3 has 14 residues. Trimming cost V 4 bases and J 1 base, with 8 bases left between them. From germline, CDR1 is MGHRA and CDR2 YSYEKL.

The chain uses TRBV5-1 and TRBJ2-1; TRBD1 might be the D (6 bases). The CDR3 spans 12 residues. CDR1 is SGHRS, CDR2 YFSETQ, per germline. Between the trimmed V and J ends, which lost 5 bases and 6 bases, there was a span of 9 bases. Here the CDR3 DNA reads TGCGCCAGCAGACAGGGAGCCAATGAGCAGTTCTTC. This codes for CASRQGANEQFF.

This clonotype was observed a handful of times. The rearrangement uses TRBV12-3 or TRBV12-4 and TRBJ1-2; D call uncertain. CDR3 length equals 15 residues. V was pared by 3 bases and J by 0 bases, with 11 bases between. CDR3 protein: CASSFSTIANYGYTF. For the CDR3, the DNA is TGTGCCAGCAGTTTTTCCACAATAGCTAACTATGGCTACACCTTC.

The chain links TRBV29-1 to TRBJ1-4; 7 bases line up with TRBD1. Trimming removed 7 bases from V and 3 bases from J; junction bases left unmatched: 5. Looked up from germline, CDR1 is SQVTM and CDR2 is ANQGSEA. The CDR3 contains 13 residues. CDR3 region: CSAGDSPNEKLFF. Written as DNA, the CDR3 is TGCAGCGCCGGGGACAGCCCTAATGAAAAACTGTTTTTT.

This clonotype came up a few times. DNA of the CDR3: TGCAGTGCTCGACAGGGGATGAACACTGAAGCTTTCTTT. It encodes CSARQGMNTEAFF. The chain combines TRBV20-1 with TRBJ1-1, with 8 bases aligning to TRBD1. With V trimmed by 5 bases and J by 0 bases, 2 bases remained unmatched. The CDR3 runs to 13 residues. Germline loops: CDR1 DFQATT, CDR2 SNEGSKA (reference sequence).

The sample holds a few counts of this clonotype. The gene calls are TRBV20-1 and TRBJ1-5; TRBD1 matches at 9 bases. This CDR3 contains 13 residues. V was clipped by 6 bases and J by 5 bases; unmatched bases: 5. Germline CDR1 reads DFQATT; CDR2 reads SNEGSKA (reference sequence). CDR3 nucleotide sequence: TGCAGTGCACGACAGGGGGTCGATCAGCCCCAGCATTTT. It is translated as CSARQGVDQPQHF.

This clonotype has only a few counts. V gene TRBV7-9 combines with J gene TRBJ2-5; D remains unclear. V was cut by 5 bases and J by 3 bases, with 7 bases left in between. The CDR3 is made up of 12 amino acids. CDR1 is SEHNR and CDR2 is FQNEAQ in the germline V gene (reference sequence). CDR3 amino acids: CASSPEEETQYF. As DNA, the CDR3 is TGTGCCAGCAGCCCCGAGGAAGAGACCCAGTACTTC.